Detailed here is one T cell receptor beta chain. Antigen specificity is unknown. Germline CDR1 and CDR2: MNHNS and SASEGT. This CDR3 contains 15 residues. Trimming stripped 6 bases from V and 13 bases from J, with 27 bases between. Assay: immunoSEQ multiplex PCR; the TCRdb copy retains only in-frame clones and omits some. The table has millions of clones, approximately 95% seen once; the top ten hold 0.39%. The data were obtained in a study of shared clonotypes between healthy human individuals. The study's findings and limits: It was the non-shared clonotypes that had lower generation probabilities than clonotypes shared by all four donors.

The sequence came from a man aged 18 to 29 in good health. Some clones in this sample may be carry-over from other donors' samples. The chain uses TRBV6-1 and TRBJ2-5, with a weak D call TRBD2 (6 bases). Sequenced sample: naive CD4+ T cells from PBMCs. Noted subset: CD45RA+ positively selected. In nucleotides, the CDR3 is TGTGCCAGCAGGAGTTTTGGGACGGGGGTAGGCACCTTGTACTTC. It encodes CASRSFGTGVGTLYF.